This entry lists 20 T cell receptor beta chains sequenced from one sample in a study of cytomegalovirus exposure and HLA in healthy donors listed by TCRdb under 2017. Library preparation used the immunoSEQ multiplex PCR assay. A mixture of 60 forward primers for TCR Vbeta segments and 13 reverse primers for TCR Jbeta segments was used in the multiplex PCR. In its TCRdb copy, this immuneACCESS table keeps in-frame sequences only and misses some clones. Where compared with another copy, unresolved V genes explain less than half of these, and the others have no known cause. Across this sample there are about 98,000 clones, with nearly 65% seen only once. Less than 5% of the sample is taken by the ten largest. Sample: PBMCs. The receptors were gathered from a human donor in good health.

This chain connects TRBV7-9 to TRBJ2-5; 13 bases agree with TRBD2. The V and J ends lost 4 bases and 4 bases, in that order; junction bases with no gene match: 6. Germline V gene lookup returns CDR1 SEHNR and CDR2 FQNEAQ (reference sequence). CDR3 length equals 16 residues. The CDR3, as DNA: TGTGCCAGCAGCTCGACTAGCGGGAGGAAAATAGAGACCCAGTACTTC. This sequence encodes CASSSTSGRKIETQYF.

This chain links TRBV10-3 with TRBJ2-3; 7 bases line up with TRBD1. The trim removed 10 bases at V and 3 bases at J, leaving 4 bases unmatched. The CDR3 spans 12 residues. CDR1 is ENHRY, CDR2 SYGVKD, per germline. The CDR3: CATGTATDTQYF. DNA for the CDR3: TGTGCCACCGGGACAGCGACAGATACGCAGTATTTT.

The chain carries TRBV10-2 and TRBJ2-6, with 7 nucleotides matching TRBD1. Trimming took 6 bases from V and 1 from J; bases not matched to a gene: 6. Per germline, CDR1 WSHSY and CDR2 SAAADI. The CDR3 is 16 amino acids. This CDR3 reads CASREGGGSGANVLTF. The CDR3 DNA reads as TGCGCCAGCAGGGAAGGGGGCGGATCTGGGGCCAACGTCCTGACTTTC.

This clone occurred once. This rearrangement joins TRBV4-1 to TRBJ2-3, with no clear D. CDR3 length equals 16 residues. From germline, CDR1 is MGHRA and CDR2 YSYEKL. The V end lost 4 bases, the J end lost 0 bases, and 14 bases lay between the germline ends. CDR3 residues: CASSRSHGGSTDTQYF. Written as DNA, the CDR3 is TGCGCCAGCAGCCGCTCTCACGGCGGTAGCACAGATACGCAGTATTTT.

The J gene is TRBJ2-1, the V gene TRBV10-3, with TRBD2 matching over 12 bases. J was trimmed by 0 bases and V by 6 bases; bases with no gene match: 3. Germline-derived CDR1 and CDR2 are ENHRY and SYGVKD. The CDR3 consists of 16 residues. The CDR3 nucleotides read TGTGCCATCAGCTCGGGACTAGCGGGCTCCTACAATGAGCAGTTCTTC. It specifies CAISSGLAGSYNEQFF.

The chain couples TRBV5-1 to TRBJ2-1, with D perhaps matching TRBD2 (7 bases). In germline, CDR1 is SGHRS, CDR2 YFSETQ. V lost 1 base and J lost 2, with 16 bases in between. This CDR3 region has 17 residues. The chain's CDR3 is CASSLSMGAGAYNEQFF. Here the CDR3 DNA reads TGCGCCAGCAGCTTGTCCATGGGGGCGGGGGCCTACAATGAGCAGTTCTTC.

This clone appeared once. The genes are TRBV5-6 and TRBJ2-4, with 9 bases aligning to TRBD1. In germline, CDR1 is SGHDT, CDR2 YYEEEE. This CDR3 has 18 residues. V lost 0 bases, J lost 0 bases, and 7 bases stayed unmatched. The CDR3, as DNA: TGTGCCAGCAGCTTGGCCCCCGGGACAGGGAGAGCCAAAAACATTCAGTACTTC. Translating gives CASSLAPGTGRAKNIQYF. The whole variable domain, remainder taken from reference TRBV5-6 and TRBJ2-4, is DAGVTQSPTHLIKTRGQQVTLRCSPKSGHDTVSWYQQALGQGPQFIFQYYEEEERQRGNFPDRFSGHQFPNYSSELNVNALLLGDSALYLCASSLAPGTGRAKNIQYFGAGTRLSVL.

This rearrangement joins TRBV6-1 to TRBJ2-5; a weak D match, TRBD2 (6 bases). With 6 bases removed from V and 7 bases from J, the gap between germline ends came to 15 bases. CDR1 MNHNS and CDR2 SASEGT come from the germline V gene. This CDR3 comprises 13 residues. CDR3 residues: CASRFTLLATQYF. The CDR3 DNA reads as TGTGCCAGCAGATTTACCCTACTAGCGACCCAGTACTTC.

The chain joins TRBV6-1 to TRBJ2-7, with 11 nucleotides matching TRBD2. The germline V gene encodes CDR1 MNHNS and CDR2 SASEGT. J lost 3 bases, V lost 0 bases, and 16 bases had no gene match. This CDR3 is built from 20 residues. The CDR3 DNA sequence: TGTGCCAGCAGTGAAGCTACGACCGGACTAGCGGGCCCACCCCACTACGAGCAGTACTTC. Amino acid sequence: CASSEATTGLAGPPHYEQYF.

The chain has TRBV5-4 and TRBJ2-5, with D tentatively TRBD1 (6 bases). The end of the DNA fits TRBJ2-7 better, so the J call may be wrong. Germline V gene data show CDR1 as SGHNT and CDR2 as YYREEE (reference sequence). CDR3 size: 15 residues. The CDR3 is CASSLDRRGTHEQYF. The CDR3 DNA reads TGTGCCAGCAGCTTGGATCGCAGGGGTACCCACGAGCAGTACTTC.

This chain links TRBV27 with TRBJ2-1; D is possibly TRBD1 (6 bases). V lost 6 bases, J lost 6 bases, and 12 bases lay in between. The CDR3 has 13 residues. Germline V gene sequence: CDR1 MNHEY, CDR2 SMNVEV (reference sequence). CDR3 region: CASSLTGGNEQFF. The CDR3 DNA follows: TGTGCCAGCAGCCTGACAGGCGGCAATGAGCAGTTCTTC.

The gene calls are TRBV5-6 and TRBJ1-4; TRBD1 agrees at 7 bases. With V trimmed by 3 bases and J by 4 bases, 12 bases remained unmatched. This CDR3 contains 17 residues. From germline, CDR1 is SGHDT and CDR2 YYEEEE. CDR3 region: CASSSIRQGSGNEKLFF. CDR3 sequence (DNA): TGTGCCAGCAGCTCTATACGACAGGGTAGTGGTAATGAAAAACTGTTTTTT.

This rearrangement joins TRBV2 to TRBJ2-3, with unresolved D. V was shortened by 10 bases and J by 3 bases, with 5 bases between the two germline ends. This CDR3 comprises 10 residues. Germline values: CDR1 SNHLY, CDR2 FYNNEI. The CDR3 sequence is CATLTDTQYF. DNA for the CDR3: TGTGCCACTTTAACAGATACGCAGTATTTT.

This clone has just one count. CDR3 loop: CASLSPGGYEQYF. In nucleotides, the CDR3 is TGTGCCAGCCTATCACCAGGGGGCTACGAGCAGTACTTC. This chain connects TRBV6-1 to TRBJ2-7; 7 nucleotides align to TRBD1. V lost 8 bases, J lost 3 bases, and 7 bases stayed unmatched. The CDR3 length is 13 residues. CDR1 MNHNS and CDR2 SASEGT come from the germline V gene.

This clone was counted only a few times. The chain uses TRBV5-6 and TRBJ1-5, with D uncertain. This CDR3 is built from 15 residues. Trimming cost V 0 bases and J 2 bases, with 9 bases left between them. Germline loops: CDR1 SGHDT, CDR2 YYEEEE. The CDR3 DNA reads as TGTGCCAGCAGCTTGGCCGGGGTTGGCAATCAGCCCCAGCATTTT. This translates into CASSLAGVGNQPQHF.

The chain is built from TRBV7-9 and TRBJ2-5, with TRBD1 as a possible D gene (6 bases). V lost 4 bases and J lost 3, with 15 bases in between. In germline, CDR1 is SEHNR, CDR2 FQNEAQ (reference sequence). The CDR3 runs 15 residues. The CDR3 protein is CASSSYWGQKETQYF. The CDR3 DNA is TGTGCCAGCAGCTCTTATTGGGGGCAGAAAGAGACCCAGTACTTC.

V and J are TRBV30 and TRBJ2-6; maybe TRBD2 (5 bases). CDR3 length: 13 residues. The V gene lost 4 bases and the J gene lost 3 bases, with 7 bases spanning the gap. The germline V gene has CDR1 GTSNPN and CDR2 SVGIG (reference sequence). CDR3 in amino acids: CAWTGIGANVLTF. As DNA, the CDR3 is TGTGCCTGGACCGGGATTGGGGCCAACGTCCTGACTTTC.

In this sample, this clone turned up a few times. J is TRBJ2-3 and V is TRBV30; 8 nucleotides agree with TRBD2. This CDR3 is built from 16 residues. Germline V gene data show CDR1 as GTSNPN and CDR2 as SVGIG (reference sequence). J lost 4 bases, V lost 5 bases, and 14 bases had no gene match. The CDR3 loop reads CAWRYRLAGSPDTQYF. CDR3 in DNA: TGTGCCTGGCGCTACCGTCTAGCGGGCAGTCCAGATACGCAGTATTTT.

This clone has just a few counts. The chain recombines TRBV4-1 with TRBJ2-3, with TRBD2 as a possible D gene (6 bases). CDR1 MGHRA and CDR2 YSYEKL come from the germline V gene. The CDR3 spans 16 residues. V lost 0 bases and J lost 2, with 12 bases in between. The CDR3 loop reads CASSQDHGGITDTQYF. In DNA form, the CDR3 reads TGCGCCAGCAGCCAAGATCATGGGGGGATCACAGATACGCAGTATTTT.

This sequence joins TRBV29-1 and TRBJ1-1; D perhaps matches TRBD1 (5 bases). The V gene lost 4 bases and the J gene lost 3 bases, with 9 bases spanning the gap. The CDR3 runs 12 residues. Germline V CDR1 and CDR2: SQVTM, ANQGSEA. The CDR3, as DNA: TGCAGCGTTGGACAGTCTGACACTGAAGCTTTCTTT. This encodes CSVGQSDTEAFF.